Listed below are T cell receptor beta chains from one sample, sequenced in a study of T cells expressing NK-cell markers. TCRdb reprocessed the 5' RACE reads; each CDR3 protein has one entry and no DNA is given. The sample's table shows 250,000 to 300,000 distinct CDR3 sequences. Input material: blood T cells: a sorted CD56 or NKG2C T cell subset, CD4+ or CD8+ T cells, or bulk PBMC T cells (not recorded which). These receptors all come from a woman between 18 and 70 years old in good health. CDR3s include the opening cysteine and the closing phenylalanine or tryptophan. The order of the fields is V gene, J gene, CDR3 length, CDR3 protein.

TRBV7-3	TRBJ2-7	14	CASSLGFNTYEQYF
TRBV19	TRBJ2-2	15	CASTGRAKNTGELFF
TRBV6-5	TRBJ2-1	16	CASSTGLAGSYNEQFF
TRBV5-1	TRBJ2-5	16	CASSLGTGTDQETQYF
TRBV29-1	TRBJ2-5	13	CSAEGTPGETQYF
TRBV19	TRBJ2-1	15	CASSILSNFDNEQFF
TRBV27	TRBJ1-1	14	CASSLSWRDTEAFF
TRBV5-1	TRBJ2-3	15	CASSLDPAGTDTQYF
TRBV7-2	TRBJ1-6	15	CASSLGALGNSPLHF
TRBV28	TRBJ1-4	15	CASSLAGRGHEKLFF
TRBV7-6	TRBJ2-2	16	CASSLGSGGATGELFF
TRBV20-1	TRBJ2-3	13	CSAYPGGSDTQYF
TRBV4-3	TRBJ1-1	15	CASSQTDRRDTEAFF
TRBV18	TRBJ1-1	15	CASSPVYDPNTEAFF
TRBV20-1	TRBJ1-4	15	CSARDRGATNEKLFF
TRBV12-3/TRBV12-4	TRBJ2-6	17	CASSGTSGTNGANVLTF
TRBV25-1	TRBJ2-2	14	CASKGTSWSGELFF
TRBV4-2	TRBJ1-5	17	CASSQDGTLYSNQPQHF
TRBV5-1	TRBJ2-1	13	CASSWGGNNEQFF
TRBV10-3	TRBJ2-1	15	CAITEGTGGIYEQFF
TRBV29-1	TRBJ2-7	14	CSVRGDRHTYEQYF
TRBV3-1	TRBJ1-1	15	CASSQEARRNTEAFF
TRBV18	TRBJ1-1	14	CASSPTTGVTEAFF